Shown below are 30 T cell receptor beta chains from a single sample sequenced in a study of cytomegalovirus exposure and HLA in healthy donors. A multiplex PCR was run with 60 Vbeta primers and 13 Jbeta primers. Sequencing used immunoSEQ multiplex PCR; TCRdb keeps in-frame clones, though not all of them. The table lists around 200,000 clones, more than 80% of them singletons. The source material was PBMCs. Receptors were obtained from a boy aged 5-17 years in good health and CMV-seronegative.

This clone showed up just a few times. The rearrangement uses TRBV6-5 and TRBJ1-1; 7 nucleotides agree with TRBD1. The ends lost 10 bases at V and 0 bases at J; junction bases unmatched: 5. Germline V lookup: CDR1 MNHEY, CDR2 SVGAGI. This CDR3 is built from 13 residues. CDR3 DNA: TGTGCCACCCAAACAGGGGTGAACACTGAAGCTTTCTTT. Its translation is CATQTGVNTEAFF.

This clone was counted a single time. This CDR3 is CASSEQSLSPGGYTF. Here the CDR3 DNA reads TGTGCCAGCAGTGAACAAAGTTTAAGTCCGGGTGGCTACACCTTC. The J gene is TRBJ1-2, the V gene TRBV27; D unresolved. Trimming stripped 5 bases from V and 7 bases from J, with 20 bases between. This CDR3 spans 15 amino acids. Germline V lookup: CDR1 MNHEY, CDR2 SMNVEV (reference sequence).

The V gene is TRBV7-9, the J gene TRBJ2-7, with a possible D match to TRBD1 (6 bases). CDR1 and CDR2 from the germline V gene are SEHNR and FQNEAQ (reference sequence). Trimming stripped 5 bases from V and 3 bases from J, with 17 bases between. The CDR3 is 15 residues long. Written as DNA, the CDR3 is TGTGCCAGCAGCAACCGGACAGCTAATAACTACGAGCAGTACTTC. Residues: CASSNRTANNYEQYF.

This chain connects TRBV27 to TRBJ1-1; 7 bases are shared with TRBD1. There are 15 residues in the CDR3. The trim removed 3 bases at V and 2 bases at J, leaving 6 bases unmatched. Germline CDR1 and CDR2: MNHEY and SMNVEV (reference sequence). The CDR3 loop reads CASSFGTAANTEAFF. In nucleotides, the CDR3 is TGTGCCAGCAGTTTCGGGACAGCCGCCAACACTGAAGCTTTCTTT.

J is TRBJ1-2 and V is TRBV30; D may be TRBD1 (6 bases). Trimming pared 2 bases from V and 5 bases from J, leaving 12 bases between. The CDR3 has 13 residues. Germline CDR1 reads GTSNPN; CDR2 reads SVGIG (reference sequence). The DNA for the CDR3 is TGTGCCTGGAGTTCCGACAGGCTTTATGGCTACACCTTC. Amino acid sequence: CAWSSDRLYGYTF.

J is TRBJ1-1 and V is TRBV5-5, with no clear D. CDR3 length: 14 residues. Germline loops: CDR1 SGHKS, CDR2 YYEKEE (reference sequence). V dropped 4 bases and J dropped 0 bases, with 10 bases sitting between them. The CDR3 DNA reads as TGTGCCAGCAGCCGCGGGCTGCTGAACACTGAAGCTTTCTTT. Translation gives CASSRGLLNTEAFF.

The chain combines TRBV4-3 with TRBJ2-7; TRBD2 agrees at 7 bases. Per germline, CDR1 LGHNA and CDR2 YSLEER. The CDR3 totals 15 residues. V lost 0 bases, J lost 4 bases, and 6 bases stayed unmatched. CDR3 region: CASSQDLGTTYEQYF. The CDR3 region has the DNA TGCGCCAGCAGCCAAGACCTAGGGACTACTTACGAGCAGTACTTC.

The chain joins TRBV5-4 to TRBJ2-7; the match to TRBD1 covers 8 bases. Germline assignment: CDR1 SGHNT and CDR2 YYREEE (reference sequence). The CDR3 runs to 15 residues. Trimming at V came to 3 bases and at J to 0 bases, leaving 5 bases not matched to a gene. CDR3 nucleotide sequence: TGTGCCAGCAGCTCCGGACAGGGCTTCTCCTACGAGCAGTACTTC. Protein: CASSSGQGFSYEQYF.

In this sample, this clone turned up a few times. V usage is TRBV4-2 and J usage is TRBJ2-1; D is ambiguous. V lost 0 bases, J lost 4 bases, and 13 bases lay in between. CDR1 and CDR2 (germline): LGHNA, YNFKEQ. CDR3 length: 16 residues. This CDR3 is CASSQERSDSYNEQFF. The DNA of the CDR3 is TGTGCCAGCAGCCAAGAACGCTCCGACTCTTACAATGAGCAGTTCTTC.

This clone turned up a few times. This sequence joins TRBV9 and TRBJ1-1, with 8 positions matching TRBD1. CDR3 length equals 14 residues. The trim removed 5 bases at V and 4 bases at J, leaving 7 bases unmatched. The germline V gene has CDR1 SGDLS and CDR2 YYNGEE. The CDR3 spells CASSMTGESTEAFF. CDR3 nucleotides: TGTGCCAGCAGTATGACAGGGGAGAGCACTGAAGCTTTCTTT.

The chain carries TRBV11-3 and TRBJ1-5, with D possibly matching TRBD1 (5 bases). V lost 1 base to trimming and J lost 2 bases, with 12 bases between them. Germline CDR1 reads SGHNT; CDR2 reads YENEEA. This CDR3 comprises 16 residues. As DNA, the CDR3 is TGTGCCAGCAGCTTAGGGGGCCCTGAAGGCAATCAGCCCCAGCATTTT. Translating gives CASSLGGPEGNQPQHF.

About this clone itself: The junction differs from germline at one of its ends, possibly a read error. The chain combines TRBV7-9 with TRBJ1-4; 10 bases are shared with TRBD1. This CDR3 has 15 amino acids. CDR1 SEHNR and CDR2 FQNEAQ come from the germline V gene (reference sequence). CDR3 loop: CSSSLRDRGDEKLFF. The CDR3 bases are TGTTCCAGCAGCTTACGGGACAGGGGAGATGAAAAACTGTTTTTT.

V gene TRBV4-1 combines with J gene TRBJ2-7; a possible D gene is TRBD2 (5 bases). Germline CDR1 and CDR2: MGHRA and YSYEKL. V was clipped by 1 base and J by 2 bases, with 18 bases between them. The CDR3 extends over 17 amino acids. This chain's CDR3 is CASSQAGLVPVAYEQYF. Here the CDR3 DNA reads TGCGCCAGCAGCCAAGCGGGGTTGGTACCGGTGGCCTACGAGCAGTACTTC.

This chain joins TRBV7-9 and TRBJ1-2, with D possibly being TRBD1 (5 bases). Germline V gene sequence: CDR1 SEHNR, CDR2 FQNEAQ (reference sequence). The V and J ends lost 2 bases and 4 bases respectively, with 8 bases between them. CDR3 length: 13 amino acids. CDR3 protein: CASSLPRAYGYTF. CDR3 bases: TGTGCCAGCAGCTTACCCAGGGCCTATGGCTACACCTTC.

The rearrangement links TRBV10-3 to TRBJ2-7; weak D call: TRBD2 (5 bases). V was cut by 6 bases and J by 5 bases, with 8 bases left in between. Germline CDR1 reads ENHRY; CDR2 reads SYGVKD. The CDR3 has 11 residues. The CDR3 spells CAIRTKNEQYF. The DNA for the CDR3 is TGTGCCATCAGGACTAAGAACGAGCAGTACTTC.

Concerning this clone: Other DNA sequences from this sample encode an identical CDR3 as well. The J gene is TRBJ1-1, the V gene TRBV7-2; unclear D gene. Germline lookup yields CDR1 SGHTA and CDR2 FQGNSA. This CDR3 comprises 14 residues. The V end was cut by 1 base, the J end by 2 bases, with 8 bases between. The CDR3 sequence: CASSLGQTNTEAFF. As DNA, the CDR3 is TGTGCCAGCAGCTTAGGCCAGACTAACACTGAAGCTTTCTTT. Filled out from reference TRBV7-2 and TRBJ1-1, the complete variable domain reads GAGVSQSPSNKVTEKGKDVELRCDPISGHTALYWYRQSLGQGLEFLIYFQGNSAPDKSGLPSDRFSAERTGGSVSTLTIQRTQQEDSAVYLCASSLGQTNTEAFFGQGTRLTVV.

The rearrangement links TRBV29-1 to TRBJ1-1; TRBD1 matches at 8 bases. The CDR3 contains 11 residues. In germline, CDR1 is SQVTM, CDR2 ANQGSEA. Germline trimming cut 5 bases from V and 6 bases from J; bases unmatched to any gene: 2. In DNA, the CDR3 is TGCAGCGTTCAGACAGGGGCTGAAGCTTTCTTT. Residues: CSVQTGAEAFF.

The chain uses TRBV19 and TRBJ1-1; no reliable D call. Trimming pared 3 bases from V and 10 bases from J, leaving 9 bases between. CDR1 is LNHDA and CDR2 is SQIVND in the germline V gene (reference sequence). The length of the CDR3 is 11 residues. The CDR3 DNA follows: TGTGCCAGTAGTATGGAGGTCGCAGCTTTCTTT. Residues: CASSMEVAAFF.

The CDR3 sequence is CASSSRFYEQYF. CDR3 nucleotide sequence: TGTGCCAGCAGCTCCCGGTTTTACGAGCAGTACTTC. This chain links TRBV7-2 with TRBJ2-7; D remains unclear. CDR1 is SGHTA, CDR2 FQGNSA, per germline. V was clipped by 4 bases and J by 4 bases, with 8 bases between them. This CDR3 region has 12 residues.

The chain has TRBV29-1 and TRBJ2-7, with 9 bases that match TRBD1. CDR1 is SQVTM and CDR2 is ANQGSEA in the germline V gene. Unmatched junction bases numbered 8, after V lost 1 base and J lost 4 bases. The CDR3 sequence is 15 residues long. CDR3 residues: CSVEVTTGGGYEQYF. In DNA form, the CDR3 reads TGCAGCGTTGAAGTAACCACAGGGGGCGGGTACGAGCAGTACTTC.

This clone showed up just once. The V call is TRBV5-8, the J call TRBJ2-5, with TRBD2 matching 10 bases. The germline gives CDR1 SGHTS, CDR2 YDEGEE. CDR3 size: 15 residues. The J segment lost 7 bases and the V segment lost 7 bases, leaving 13 bases of the junction unmatched. This CDR3 reads CASLGASGSSGTQYF. The CDR3 region has the DNA TGTGCCAGCCTCGGGGCTAGCGGGAGTAGCGGGACCCAGTACTTC. The full variable domain, completed using reference TRBV5-8 and TRBJ2-5, is EAGVTQSPTHLIKTRGQQATLRCSPISGHTSVYWYQQALGLGLQFLLWYDEGEERNRGNFPPRFSGRQFPNYSSELNVNALELEDSALYLCASLGASGSSGTQYFGPGTRLLVL.

The chain has TRBV6-5 and TRBJ1-2; unclear D gene. Germline CDR1 and CDR2: MNHEY and SVGAGI. Trimming shortened V by 0 bases and J by 1 base, and 6 bases separated the two germline ends. The CDR3 has 14 residues. CDR3 bases: TGTGCCAGCAGTTACTCGGGAGTTAACTATGGCTACACCTTC. It is translated as CASSYSGVNYGYTF.

CDR3 region: CASSKGGDKLLGGYTF. The CDR3 bases are TGTGCCAGTAGTAAGGGAGGAGACAAGCTCTTGGGTGGCTACACCTTC. This chain joins TRBV19 and TRBJ1-2; D is ambiguous. The CDR3 is made up of 16 amino acids. Trimming stripped 4 bases from V and 7 bases from J, with 22 bases between. Germline values: CDR1 LNHDA, CDR2 SQIVND (reference sequence). The variable domain in full, completed from reference TRBV19 and TRBJ1-2, reads DGGITQSPKYLFRKEGQNVTLSCEQNLNHDAMYWYRQDPGQGLRLIYYSQIVNDFQKGDIAEGYSVSREKKESFPLTVTSAQKNPTAFYLCASSKGGDKLLGGYTFGSGTRLTVV.

The gene calls are TRBV6-5 and TRBJ1-1; TRBD1 is a possible D gene (6 bases). Trimming cost V 0 bases and J 10 bases, with 18 bases left between them. The CDR3 runs 15 residues. Germline V lookup: CDR1 MNHEY, CDR2 SVGAGI. This CDR3 is CASSYSMRGAVAAFF. Written as DNA, the CDR3 is TGTGCCAGCAGTTACTCGATGCGGGGGGCCGTGGCAGCTTTCTTT.

The V and J genes are TRBV7-2 and TRBJ2-7; TRBD2 matches at 7 bases. The V gene end was trimmed by 1 base and the J gene end by 5 bases; junction bases not matched to a gene: 8. Per germline, CDR1 SGHTA and CDR2 FQGNSA. This CDR3 has 15 amino acids. The CDR3 region is CASSLVRGGSNEQYF. As DNA, the CDR3 is TGTGCCAGCAGCTTAGTGCGGGGCGGGAGTAACGAGCAGTACTTC.

The chain couples TRBV7-9 to TRBJ1-1, with TRBD1 as a possible D gene (6 bases). Trimming took off 4 bases at V and 6 bases at J, with 18 bases between the two ends. This CDR3 region has 15 residues. Per the germline V gene, CDR1 is SEHNR and CDR2 is FQNEAQ (reference sequence). The CDR3 loop is CASSYHGGAPPEAFF. The CDR3 DNA follows: TGTGCCAGCAGCTACCACGGGGGGGCCCCGCCTGAAGCTTTCTTT.

The chain uses TRBV30 and TRBJ2-1; 13 bases align to TRBD2. The CDR3 is made up of 14 amino acids. The ends lost 3 bases at V and 5 bases at J; junction bases unmatched: 1. From germline, CDR1 is GTSNPN and CDR2 SVGIG (reference sequence). Written as DNA, the CDR3 is TGTGCCTGGAGACTAGCGGGAGGGAACAATGAGCAGTTCTTC. This translates into CAWRLAGGNNEQFF.

The chain combines TRBV7-3 with TRBJ2-2; D possibly corresponds to TRBD2 (6 bases). The CDR3 consists of 14 residues. V lost 4 bases and J lost 6, with 12 bases in between. Germline CDR1 and CDR2: SGHTA and FQGTGA. The CDR3 is CASSSTGVAGELFF. The CDR3 DNA sequence: TGTGCCAGCAGCTCAACGGGAGTCGCCGGGGAGCTGTTTTTT. Supplemented by reference TRBV7-3 and TRBJ2-2, the full variable domain reads GAGVSQTPSNKVTEKGKYVELRCDPISGHTALYWYRQSLGQGPEFLIYFQGTGAADDSGLPNDRFFAVRPEGSVSTLKIQRTERGDSAVYLCASSSTGVAGELFFGEGSRLTVL.

The genes are TRBV7-3 and TRBJ1-2, with TRBD1 as a possible D gene (5 bases). The V end lost 5 bases, the J end lost 0 bases, and 10 bases lay between the germline ends. The CDR3 length is 14 residues. CDR1 is SGHTA, CDR2 FQGTGA, per germline. Here the CDR3 reads CASSPDSSNYGYTF. The CDR3 DNA follows: TGTGCCAGCAGCCCAGACAGTTCTAACTATGGCTACACCTTC.

This chain joins TRBV7-9 and TRBJ1-3; D may be TRBD1 (5 bases). CDR1 SEHNR and CDR2 FQNEAQ come from the germline V gene (reference sequence). The CDR3 is 18 residues long. Trimming cost V 2 bases and J 0 bases, with 17 bases left between them. CDR3 sequence (DNA): TGTGCCAGCAGCTTAAGGTTGACAGACTCGATCTCTGGAAACACCATATATTTT. The encoded protein is CASSLRLTDSISGNTIYF. The whole variable domain, filled in from reference TRBV7-9 and TRBJ1-3, reads DTGVSQNPRHKITKRGQNVTFRCDPISEHNRLYWYRQTLGQGPEFLTYFQNEAQLEKSRLLSDRFSAERPKGSFSTLEIQRTEQGDSAMYLCASSLRLTDSISGNTIYFGEGSWLTVV.